Listed below are T cell receptor beta chains from one sample, sequenced in a study of shared clonotypes between healthy human individuals. Produced via immunoSEQ multiplex PCR; TCRdb's table is partial and in-frame only. The profile covers around 88,000 clones, with around 68% appearing a single time and 50% taken by the ten largest. The material sequenced was memory CD8+ T cells sorted from blood. These receptors were taken from a man younger than 45 in good health. Each CDR3 is given with its conserved first and last residue. The order of the fields is J gene, clone size, D gene, V gene, CDR3 protein, CDR3 DNA. D genes are given only for firm matches. Where a row states a size, it is once, few, many or the class of an expanded clone; other rows omit it.

j_gene: TRBJ2-7; abundance: -; d_gene: -; v_gene: TRBV25-1; CDR3aa: CASSDVEDGHTYEQYF; CDR3nt: TGTGCCAGCAGTGATGTTGAAGACGGACACACCTACGAGCAGTACTTC
j_gene: TRBJ2-7; abundance: -; d_gene: TRBD1; v_gene: TRBV18; CDR3aa: CASSPRDRAYEQYF; CDR3nt: TGTGCCAGCTCACCTCGGGACAGAGCCTACGAGCAGTACTTC
j_gene: TRBJ2-7; abundance: -; d_gene: -; v_gene: TRBV13; CDR3aa: CASSFSEGGDEQYF; CDR3nt: TGTGCCAGCAGCTTTTCCGAGGGTGGGGACGAGCAGTACTTC
j_gene: TRBJ1-2; abundance: -; d_gene: TRBD1; v_gene: TRBV7-3; CDR3aa: CASSLTWTGDYGYTF; CDR3nt: TGTGCCAGCAGCTTAACTTGGACAGGGGACTATGGCTACACCTTC
j_gene: TRBJ2-1; abundance: once; d_gene: -; v_gene: TRBV7-6; CDR3aa: CASSLALGGEQFF; CDR3nt: TGTGCCAGCAGCTTAGCTCTGGGGGGTGAGCAGTTCTTC
j_gene: TRBJ2-1; abundance: -; d_gene: -; v_gene: TRBV7-3; CDR3aa: CASSRGAGMTISNEQFF; CDR3nt: TGTGCCAGCAGCCGTGGGGCCGGGATGACTATATCCAATGAGCAGTTCTTC
j_gene: TRBJ1-2; abundance: -; d_gene: TRBD1; v_gene: TRBV2; CDR3aa: CASRQIPGQGGAYGYTF; CDR3nt: TGTGCCAGCAGACAAATCCCGGGACAGGGGGGGGCCTATGGCTACACCTTC
j_gene: TRBJ2-7; abundance: -; d_gene: -; v_gene: TRBV11-2; CDR3aa: CASSARGNSYEQYF; CDR3nt: TGTGCCAGCAGCGCCCGGGGGAACTCCTACGAGCAGTACTTC
j_gene: TRBJ2-1; abundance: few; d_gene: -; v_gene: TRBV19; CDR3aa: CASSFFGESSYNEQFF; CDR3nt: TGTGCCAGTAGTTTCTTCGGGGAGAGCTCCTACAATGAGCAGTTCTTC
j_gene: TRBJ2-1; abundance: -; d_gene: TRBD2; v_gene: TRBV10-3; CDR3aa: CAIKNLAGYNEQFF; CDR3nt: TGTGCCATCAAGAACCTAGCGGGATACAATGAGCAGTTCTTC
j_gene: TRBJ2-3; abundance: -; d_gene: -; v_gene: TRBV7-3; CDR3aa: CASSLTFSTDTQYF; CDR3nt: TGTGCCAGCAGCTTAACCTTTTCCACAGATACGCAGTATTTT
j_gene: TRBJ2-1; abundance: -; d_gene: -; v_gene: TRBV25-1; CDR3aa: CASSEYIPNEQFF; CDR3nt: TGTGCCAGCAGTGAATATATCCCCAATGAGCAGTTCTTC
j_gene: TRBJ2-3; abundance: -; d_gene: TRBD2; v_gene: TRBV7-6; CDR3aa: CASSSGVTSTDTQYF; CDR3nt: TGTGCCAGCAGTAGCGGGGTCACTAGCACAGATACGCAGTATTTT
j_gene: TRBJ2-7; abundance: few; d_gene: -; v_gene: TRBV11-2; CDR3aa: CASSSQNYEQYF; CDR3nt: TGTGCCAGCAGCTCACAGAACTACGAGCAGTACTTC
j_gene: TRBJ2-7; abundance: -; d_gene: -; v_gene: TRBV28; CDR3aa: CASSPFGQPQPYEQYF; CDR3nt: TGTGCCAGCAGTCCCTTCGGACAGCCACAACCCTACGAGCAGTACTTC
j_gene: TRBJ2-4; abundance: once; d_gene: TRBD2; v_gene: TRBV10-3; CDR3aa: CAISEGGGSSIQYF; CDR3nt: TGTGCCATCAGTGAGGGCGGCGGGAGCAGTATTCAGTACTTC
j_gene: TRBJ2-1; abundance: -; d_gene: TRBD2; v_gene: TRBV6-4; CDR3aa: CASSELAGERGEQFF; CDR3nt: TGTGCCAGCAGTGAACTAGCGGGAGAGCGGGGTGAGCAGTTCTTC
j_gene: TRBJ2-5; abundance: -; d_gene: TRBD2; v_gene: TRBV7-8; CDR3aa: CASSLVSASSGRWRETQYF; CDR3nt: TGTGCCAGCAGCTTAGTCTCGGCGTCTAGCGGGAGATGGAGGGAGACCCAGTACTTC
j_gene: TRBJ2-6; abundance: -; d_gene: TRBD1; v_gene: TRBV28; CDR3aa: CASSYGGTGTGANVLTF; CDR3nt: TGTGCCAGCAGTTACGGCGGGACAGGGACCGGGGCCAACGTCCTGACTTTC
j_gene: TRBJ2-2; abundance: -; d_gene: TRBD1; v_gene: TRBV18; CDR3aa: CASSPLPRGQGSNTGELFF; CDR3nt: TGTGCCAGCTCACCACTACCTCGGGGACAGGGTTCGAACACCGGGGAGCTGTTTTTT
j_gene: TRBJ2-6; abundance: many; d_gene: -; v_gene: TRBV6-5; CDR3aa: CASSYSVSGANVLTF; CDR3nt: TGTGCCAGCAGTTACTCAGTATCTGGGGCCAACGTCCTGACTTTC
j_gene: TRBJ2-3; abundance: -; d_gene: -; v_gene: TRBV7-8; CDR3aa: CASSLEGKQYF; CDR3nt: TGTGCCAGCAGTCTCGAGGGAAAGCAGTATTTT
j_gene: TRBJ2-5; abundance: -; d_gene: -; v_gene: TRBV5-5; CDR3aa: CASSLSYGRGTGETQYF; CDR3nt: TGTGCCAGCAGCTTATCCTACGGACGCGGGACGGGGGAGACCCAGTACTTC
j_gene: TRBJ1-4; abundance: -; d_gene: -; v_gene: TRBV2; CDR3aa: CASSMQGGAGEKLFF; CDR3nt: TGTGCCAGCAGTATGCAGGGAGGCGCCGGTGAAAAACTGTTTTTT
j_gene: TRBJ2-7; abundance: many; d_gene: -; v_gene: TRBV28; CDR3aa: CASSWEYEQYF; CDR3nt: TGTGCCAGCAGTTGGGAGTACGAGCAGTACTTC
j_gene: TRBJ2-7; abundance: -; d_gene: TRBD1; v_gene: TRBV29-1; CDR3aa: CSAGDSPYEQYF; CDR3nt: TGCAGCGCCGGGGACAGTCCCTACGAGCAGTACTTC